These 21 T cell receptor beta chains share one sample of origin, sequenced in a study of blood T cell repertoires in COVID-19. Profiled with immunoSEQ multiplex PCR; TCRdb holds only in-frame clones, not every one. The sample lists approximately 97,000 clones, roughly 80% occurring once. Specimen: peripheral blood. These receptors all come from a human donor in a cohort sampled during active COVID-19.

The rearrangement uses TRBV3-1 (or the pseudogene TRBV3-2) and TRBJ2-1; D remains unclear. Trimming shortened V by 0 bases and J by 1 base, and 7 bases separated the two germline ends. Germline CDR1 reads LGHDT; CDR2 reads YNNKEL (reference sequence). This CDR3 is 15 amino acids long. This CDR3 is CASSQDPPSYNEQFF. The CDR3 DNA reads as TGTGCCAGCAGCCAAGACCCCCCGTCCTACAATGAGCAGTTCTTC.

A remark on this clone: An end of the junction does not agree with germline; a read error may underlie this. This chain uses TRBV7-9 with TRBJ2-5; tentatively, D is TRBD1 (6 bases). From germline, CDR1 is SEHNR and CDR2 FQNEAQ (reference sequence). CDR3 length equals 14 residues. This CDR3 is CASSQGLAQEAQYF. DNA for the CDR3: TGTGCCAGCAGCCAGGGGCTAGCCCAAGAGGCCCAGTACTTC.

The chain couples TRBV7-2 to TRBJ2-5; 8 bases align to TRBD2. The V segment lost 5 bases and the J segment 1 base; nucleotides outside the gene matches: 9. Germline-derived CDR1 and CDR2 are SGHTA and FQGNSA. This CDR3 has 16 residues. CDR3 residues: CASSPNARGVQETQYF. The CDR3 DNA sequence: TGTGCCAGCAGCCCCAATGCGCGGGGGGTCCAAGAGACCCAGTACTTC.

Details on this clone: One end of the junction is discordant with germline, which a read error may explain. This same CDR3 is encoded by further DNA sequences in the sample. The rearrangement links TRBV11-3 to TRBJ2-7; D is undetermined. The CDR3 is 15 residues long. CDR1 and CDR2 (germline): SGHNT, YENEEA. Written as DNA, the CDR3 is TGTGCCAGCAGCCCCCACAGTGGGTTCTCCTATGAGCAGTACTTC. Translating it yields CASSPHSGFSYEQYF.

This clone was counted once. The J gene is TRBJ2-3, the V gene TRBV7-2; possibly TRBD1 for D (6 bases). Deletions cut 1 base from V and 4 bases from J, with 21 bases between. Germline V CDR1 and CDR2: SGHTA, FQGNSA. The CDR3 length is 18 residues. CDR3 nucleotides: TGTGCCAGCAGCTTAGTGAGTCTGCAGGGGATTGGGGCAGATACGCAGTATTTT. It codes for CASSLVSLQGIGADTQYF. Combining the CDR3 with reference TRBV7-2 and TRBJ2-3 gives the whole variable domain GAGVSQSPSNKVTEKGKDVELRCDPISGHTALYWYRQSLGQGLEFLIYFQGNSAPDKSGLPSDRFSAERTGGSVSTLTIQRTQQEDSAVYLCASSLVSLQGIGADTQYFGPGTRLTVL.

This clone was seen once. This chain joins TRBV4-3 and TRBJ2-7; a weak D match, TRBD2 (6 bases). Trimming shortened V by 0 bases and J by 4 bases, and 19 bases separated the two germline ends. The CDR3 is 17 residues long. Per germline, CDR1 LGHNA and CDR2 YSLEER. CDR3 loop: CASSQEYAANGGYEQYF. The CDR3, as DNA: TGCGCCAGCAGCCAAGAATATGCGGCAAACGGGGGTTACGAGCAGTACTTC.

The CDR3 sequence: CASSDPSSGANVLTF. The CDR3 coding sequence is TGTGCCAGCAGTGACCCCAGCTCTGGGGCCAACGTCCTGACTTTC. This chain joins TRBV6-1 and TRBJ2-6; D not certain. V was shortened by 3 bases and J by 0 bases, with 6 bases between the two germline ends. Germline V CDR1 and CDR2: MNHNS, SASEGT. The CDR3 consists of 15 residues.

The V call is TRBV11-2, the J call TRBJ1-4; tentatively, D is TRBD1 (5 bases). The germline V gene encodes CDR1 SGHAT and CDR2 FQNNGV. V shed 5 bases and J shed 0 bases, with 13 bases lying between them. This CDR3 has 16 amino acids. This chain's CDR3 is CASSPRQSATNEKLFF. The CDR3 region has the DNA TGTGCCAGCAGCCCCCGACAGTCTGCAACTAATGAAAAACTGTTTTTT.

This clone was recorded only once. The chain carries TRBV7-8 and TRBJ2-7; 10 bases are a match to TRBD1. The V and J ends lost 5 bases and 2 bases, in that order; junction bases with no gene match: 6. CDR3 size: 15 residues. Germline CDR1 is SGHVS and CDR2 is FQNEAQ. For the CDR3, the DNA is TGTGCCAGCAGCACAGGGGGGACAGGGGCCTACGAGCAGTACTTC. It is translated as CASSTGGTGAYEQYF.

This clone was picked up a small number of times. The rearrangement links TRBV7-9 to TRBJ2-2; D is uncertain. Trimming took 2 bases from V and 6 from J, leaving 10 bases between them. The CDR3 length is 14 residues. CDR1 is SEHNR, CDR2 FQNEAQ, per germline (reference sequence). The CDR3 loop is CASSLKSGSGELFF. CDR3 sequence (DNA): TGTGCCAGCAGCTTAAAATCCGGGTCCGGGGAGCTGTTTTTT.

The chain has TRBV15 and TRBJ2-5; no clear D. V shed 5 bases and J shed 1 base, with 8 bases lying between them. Germline V gene lookup returns CDR1 LNHNV and CDR2 YYDKDF (reference sequence). The CDR3 is made up of 13 amino acids. In nucleotides, the CDR3 is TGTGCCACCAGCCCTAGGCCCCAAGAGACCCAGTACTTC. Protein: CATSPRPQETQYF.

This chain joins TRBV19 and TRBJ2-5; D possibly corresponds to TRBD2 (6 bases). This CDR3 comprises 16 residues. Germline loops: CDR1 LNHDA, CDR2 SQIVND (reference sequence). V was trimmed by 4 bases and J by 4 bases, leaving 19 bases between them. CDR3 sequence: CASSTSRRRRGETQYF. CDR3 nucleotide sequence: TGTGCCAGTAGTACTTCCAGGCGGCGGAGGGGAGAGACCCAGTACTTC.

This clone was observed a handful of times. The chain couples TRBV7-2 to TRBJ2-1; 9 positions agree with TRBD1. The germline gives CDR1 SGHTA, CDR2 FQGNSA. The CDR3 has 16 amino acids. V shed 5 bases, J shed 6 bases, and the junction held 11 bases outside the gene matches. The CDR3 region is CASSMFPGQGGNEQFF. CDR3 nucleotide sequence: TGTGCCAGCAGCATGTTTCCGGGACAGGGAGGCAATGAGCAGTTCTTC.

The chain uses TRBV7-2 and TRBJ1-1; a weak D match, TRBD1 (5 bases). Trimming shortened V by 5 bases and J by 6 bases, and 19 bases separated the two germline ends. This CDR3 has 15 residues. Germline V gene lookup returns CDR1 SGHTA and CDR2 FQGNSA. CDR3 nucleotide sequence: TGTGCCAGCAGCCAAGGGGCGAACCTCAGGGCTGAAGCTTTCTTT. This encodes CASSQGANLRAEAFF.

V gene TRBV5-1 combines with J gene TRBJ2-5; TRBD1 is a possible D gene (6 bases). Germline V gene sequence: CDR1 SGHRS, CDR2 YFSETQ. This CDR3 contains 14 residues. Between the trimmed V and J ends, which lost 1 base and 1 base, there was a span of 8 bases. The CDR3 is CASSLLGAQETQYF. In DNA, the CDR3 is TGCGCCAGCAGCTTGTTGGGGGCCCAAGAGACCCAGTACTTC.

CDR3: CASTKTGESYEQYF. The CDR3 DNA reads as TGTGCCAGCACTAAGACAGGGGAGTCCTACGAGCAGTACTTC. The J gene is TRBJ2-7, the V gene TRBV6-5; 8 bases fit TRBD1. The CDR3 sequence is 14 residues long. The V gene's germline CDR1 is MNHEY and CDR2 SVGAGI. J gave up 1 base and V 7 bases, and 6 bases lay outside the gene matches.

The chain carries TRBV6-5 and TRBJ1-2, with D possibly being TRBD1 (5 bases). CDR3 length: 15 amino acids. Trimming removed 2 bases at V and 6 bases at J, with 16 bases between. CDR1 and CDR2 (germline): MNHEY, SVGAGI. CDR3: CASSYERQGWNGYTF. The CDR3 DNA follows: TGTGCCAGCAGTTACGAACGGCAGGGATGGAATGGCTACACCTTC.

This clone was observed a handful of times. This chain uses TRBV6-1 with TRBJ2-7; unclear D gene. CDR1 and CDR2 from the germline V gene are MNHNS and SASEGT. The germline V and J ends were trimmed by 2 bases and 6 bases, with 11 bases remaining between them. This CDR3 is 13 amino acids long. The CDR3: CASSESGLGEQYF. The CDR3 nucleotides are TGTGCCAGCAGTGAATCTGGTCTCGGCGAGCAGTACTTC.

This clone was found once. V usage is TRBV18 and J usage is TRBJ2-6, with D unclear. V lost 3 bases to trimming and J lost 0 bases, with 6 bases between them. The CDR3 contains 15 residues. Per germline, CDR1 KGHSH and CDR2 LQKENI. The CDR3 DNA reads as TGTGCCAGCTCACCGGCGGTCTCTGGGGCCAACGTCCTGACTTTC. It translates to CASSPAVSGANVLTF.

The J gene is TRBJ2-1, the V gene TRBV2, with 7 nucleotides matching TRBD2. The CDR3 extends over 14 amino acids. The germline V gene has CDR1 SNHLY and CDR2 FYNNEI. The trim removed 2 bases at V and 4 bases at J, leaving 2 bases unmatched. CDR3 region: CASSEKRGYNEQFF. The DNA for the CDR3 is TGTGCCAGCAGTGAAAAGCGGGGATACAATGAGCAGTTCTTC. Complete variable domain (other parts from reference TRBV2 and TRBJ2-1): EPEVTQTPSHQVTQMGQEVILRCVPISNHLYFYWYRQILGQKVEFLVSFYNNEISEKSEIFDDQFSVERPDGSNFTLKIRSTKLEDSAMYFCASSEKRGYNEQFFGPGTRLTVL.

This clone came up once. This chain uses TRBV28 with TRBJ1-4, with D possibly being TRBD1 (6 bases). The CDR3 sequence is 14 residues long. The germline V and J ends were trimmed by 5 bases and 12 bases, with 19 bases remaining between them. CDR1 is MDHEN, CDR2 SYDVKM, per germline. The CDR3: CASSPTSTGPELFF. CDR3 bases: TGTGCCAGCAGTCCAACATCTACAGGGCCCGAACTGTTTTTT.